This T cell receptor beta chain was identified during a study of resident and recirculating memory T cells in vitiligo (dated by TCRdb to the late 2010s). Study-level background: For TCR beta sequencing, each of a few stable vitiligo patients provided PBMCs and epidermis from shave biopsies taken at two lesional sites and two nonlesional sites. The human TCR beta sequencing tested whether specific clones in lesional vitiligo skin differed from clones in nonlesional skin and blood. Samples were homogenized without cell sorting just before genomic DNA extraction with the Qiagen DNeasy Blood & Tissue Kit. Beyond this particular receptor, the publication reports: No single dominant TCR clone was found, and clonality differed from one vitiligo lesion to another. Overlap and correlation analysis showed no significant repertoire overlap between biopsies except for each lesion with itself, even within a single patient. Mechanistic studies in the future are needed to assess how much the detected T cell clones and the human Trm pools versus Tcm pools each contribute. Because TCR sequences were not shared across biopsy sites or across patients, the findings suggest that different lesions are infiltrated by different T cell clones, a pattern described as private specificity.

In its sample, this clone was seen once. Its antigen is still unknown. No much larger clonotype is one base removed from it; base qualities were not supplied. TCR beta chains were amplified from genomic DNA using the immunoSEQ hsTCRB kit. TCR beta libraries were sequenced on an Illumina MiSeq instrument by the immunoSEQ service. On the authors' methods: The immunoSEQ Analyzer was used to analyze the repertoire data. Here the immuneACCESS table is served through TCRdb, limited to in-frame sequences with V and J called. Missing clones are a known gap in these copies; in checked studies unresolved V genes cover under half, and the rest lacks a known reason. From that table come the V and J calls and clone size; the DNA was used to work out D and trimming. This sample holds tens of thousands of clones; more than 85% were observed only once. The ten largest clones take up less than 5.5% of the sample. A patient's vitiligo counted as stable when the lesions had not changed at all during the previous 6 months. For classification as stable, the absence of confetti depigmentation, a clinical sign of active vitiligo, was additionally required. Patients who had been treated within the previous three months were excluded. Ficoll density gradient centrifugation was used to isolate PBMCs from heparinized blood, after which the PBMCs were flash-frozen.

The junction shows trimming of 3 bases on V and 9 bases on J, plus 9 bases between the germline ends. Measured from the cysteine to the phenylalanine, the CDR3 is 11 residues long. The only DNA kept is the CDR3, 33 bases in frame from the first base. CDR1 and CDR2, per the germline V gene, are MDHEN and SYDVKM. Material for sequencing was blood. The sequence came from a male donor with vitiligo. The rearrangement combines TRBV28 with TRBJ2-7; the D gene is possibly TRBD2, with 5 bases matching. This receptor has the CDR3 CASSLDRGQYF. The bases are TGTGCCAGCAGTTTGGATCGGGGGCAGTACTTC.